These 25 T cell receptor beta chains came from one sample sequenced in a study of blood T cells in healthy people across ages. A second 7 to 11 cycle PCR used barcoded and J-beta primers. A single record per CDR3 protein comes from TCRdb applying MiXCR to the 5' RACE reads. The sample lists 850,000 to 950,000 distinct CDR3 sequences, around 30% occurring once. The sample comprised blood. The receptors come from a woman aged 80 or over in good health.

This chain connects TRBV20-1 to TRBJ1-4; a weak D match, TRBD1 (6 bases). V lost 4 bases to trimming and J lost 3 bases, with 15 bases between them. The length of the CDR3 is 15 residues. Per germline, CDR1 DFQATT and CDR2 SNEGSKA (reference sequence). The DNA of the CDR3 is TGCAGTGCTAAAAGGACAGTGCGGCCTAATGAAAAACTGTTTTTT. Protein: CSAKRTVRPNEKLFF.

This clonotype was observed at least ten times. The rearrangement joins TRBV7-2 to TRBJ2-5, with TRBD1 matching 10 bases. The CDR3 consists of 15 residues. V was clipped by 5 bases and J by 5 bases; unmatched bases: 8. CDR1 SGHTA and CDR2 FQGNSA come from the germline V gene. CDR3 coding DNA: TGTGCCAGCAGCCCCGCCGGGACAGGGGTGGAGACCCAGTACTTC. Translated: CASSPAGTGVETQYF.

This chain uses TRBV6-2 or TRBV6-3 with TRBJ2-5; weak D call: TRBD2 (5 bases). The CDR3 loop spans 11 amino acids. CDR1 and CDR2 from the germline V gene are MNHEY and SVGEGT. V lost 6 bases to trimming and J lost 11 bases, with 13 bases between them. The CDR3 DNA reads TGTGCCAGCAGCACACTAGATGAGCAGTACTTC. This encodes CASSTLDEQYF.

The chain has TRBV5-1 and TRBJ2-2, with unresolved D. V was trimmed by 3 bases and J by 0 bases, leaving 18 bases between them. CDR1 is SGHRS, CDR2 YFSETQ, per germline. The CDR3 loop spans 18 amino acids. In DNA, the CDR3 is TGCGCCAGCAGCTCTGGTCAGGTCAAGCTGACGAACACCGGGGAGCTGTTTTTT. This codes for CASSSGQVKLTNTGELFF.

Many counts were recorded for this clonotype. The chain recombines TRBV7-2 with TRBJ2-1; possibly TRBD2 for D (6 bases). Germline CDR1 reads SGHTA; CDR2 reads FQGNSA. V was pared by 1 base and J by 2 bases, with 9 bases between. The CDR3 has 15 amino acids. The CDR3 coding sequence is TGTGCCAGCAGCTTAGTGTGGGGGGCCTACAATGAGCAGTTCTTC. Its translation is CASSLVWGAYNEQFF.

This clonotype showed up just a few times. The CDR3: CASSESVRIGGYTF. CDR3 nucleotide sequence: TGCGCCAGCAGTGAGTCGGTGCGGATTGGGGGCTACACCTTC. This chain links TRBV10-2 with TRBJ1-2; unclear D gene. This CDR3 has 14 residues. CDR1 and CDR2 from the germline V gene are WSHSY and SAAADI. Trimming removed 0 bases at V and 8 bases at J, with 13 bases between.

This clonotype showed up just a few times. The chain couples TRBV20-1 to TRBJ1-2; D gene unclear. Trimming removed 1 base at V and 0 bases at J, with 15 bases between. CDR3 length: 16 residues. Looked up from germline, CDR1 is DFQATT and CDR2 is SNEGSKA (reference sequence). DNA of the CDR3: TGCAGTGCTAGAGGTAAAGGAGCCCAGGCTAACTATGGCTACACCTTC. Amino acids: CSARGKGAQANYGYTF.

This clonotype was recorded once. One end of the junction fails to match germline, which may point to a read error. V is TRBV6-6 and J is TRBJ2-2, with 8 bases lining up with TRBD1. This CDR3 is 14 amino acids long. In germline, CDR1 is MNHNY, CDR2 SVGAGI (reference sequence). The DNA for the CDR3 is TGTACCAGCATCCGAGCAGGGGGCTCCGGGGAGCTGTTTTTT. It yields the protein CTSIRAGGSGELFF.

In this sample, this clonotype turned up a few times. The gene calls are TRBV7-9 and TRBJ2-2; either TRBD1 or TRBD2 may supply D (5 bases each). The CDR3 contains 17 residues. The V gene lost 3 bases and the J gene lost 5 bases, with 19 bases spanning the gap. The V gene's germline CDR1 is SEHNR and CDR2 FQNEAQ (reference sequence). In DNA, the CDR3 is TGTGCCAGCAGCTTGGCCGGACACCGAGAGGGTACCGGGGAGCTGTTTTTT. It encodes CASSLAGHREGTGELFF.

This clonotype appeared a single time. Its ends do not fully match the called genes, so a read error is possible. This chain uses TRBV7-9 with TRBJ2-1, with D maybe TRBD2 (6 bases). The DNA end favors TRBJ2-7, so the J call may be wrong. This CDR3 is 15 amino acids long. Germline CDR1 is SEHNR and CDR2 is FQNEAQ (reference sequence). CDR3 sequence: CTSSKDGDSYNEQYF. DNA for the CDR3: TGTACCAGCAGCAAGGACGGGGACTCCTACAATGAGCAGTACTTC.

This clonotype occurred many times. This chain uses TRBV20-1 with TRBJ2-3, with 14 bases that match TRBD2. Germline CDR1 reads DFQATT; CDR2 reads SNEGSKA (reference sequence). The trim removed 3 bases at V and 6 bases at J, leaving 5 bases unmatched. The CDR3 runs to 15 residues. CDR3 in DNA: TGCAGTGCTAGCGGACTAGCGGGGGGCCCGGATACGCAGTATTTT. Translating gives CSASGLAGGPDTQYF.

The CDR3 loop reads CASSLGSRGPNEKLFF. The CDR3 region has the DNA TGCGCCAGCAGCTTGGGGAGTAGAGGCCCTAATGAAAAACTGTTTTTT. V is TRBV5-1 and J is TRBJ1-4; D remains unclear. In germline, CDR1 is SGHRS, CDR2 YFSETQ. Trimming cost V 0 bases and J 3 bases, with 12 bases left between them. This CDR3 comprises 16 residues.

This clonotype was observed many times. The J gene is TRBJ2-5, the V gene TRBV21-1. TRBV21-1 constitutes a pseudogene. The CDR3 covers 17 residues. Here the CDR3 reads CASSKARKRFKQETQYF. The DNA of the CDR3 is TGTGCCAGCAGCAAAGCTCGGAAAAGGTTTAAGCAAGAGACCCAGTACTTC.

This clonotype occurred a few times. The gene calls are TRBV4-1 and TRBJ1-5; D gene unclear. From germline, CDR1 is MGHRA and CDR2 YSYEKL. With 4 bases removed from V and 1 base from J, the gap between germline ends came to 17 bases. The length of the CDR3 is 17 residues. The chain's CDR3 is CASSPAGNRGSNQPQHF. Here the CDR3 DNA reads TGCGCCAGCAGCCCGGCGGGCAATCGGGGAAGCAATCAGCCCCAGCATTTT.

On this clonotype: Just one base apart from a much larger clone, this may be a read error. The V and J genes are TRBV24-1 and TRBJ2-7; a weak D match, TRBD1 (7 bases). The CDR3 has 14 amino acids. Germline assignment: CDR1 KGHDR and CDR2 SFDVKD. V was pared by 4 bases and J by 10 bases, with 19 bases between. The DNA of the CDR3 is TGTGCCACCAGTGAGCGGGACAGTAAGGAGATCCAGTACTTC. The encoded protein is CATSERDSKEIQYF.

This clonotype has a handful of counts. This sequence may be a read error, since a much larger clone differs from it by one base. The chain carries TRBV28 and TRBJ1-5; maybe TRBD1 (5 bases). This CDR3 has 17 amino acids. Looked up from germline, CDR1 is MDHEN and CDR2 is SYDVKM. V was trimmed by 0 bases and J by 2 bases, leaving 14 bases between them. CDR3 DNA: TGTGCCAGCAGTTTATGGTCAGGGACGAGTGGCAATCAGCCCCAGCATTTT. Its protein product is CASSLWSGTSGNQPQHF.

Notes on this clonotype: With a much larger clone just one base away, this may be a read error. This rearrangement joins TRBV11-2 to TRBJ2-7; D ambiguous. The CDR3 extends over 13 amino acids. Looked up from germline, CDR1 is SGHAT and CDR2 is FQNNGV. The CDR3 DNA sequence: TGTGCCAGCAGCTTAGAAACCCAGTACGGGCAGTACTTC. Protein: CASSLETQYGQYF.

V usage is TRBV18 and J usage is TRBJ2-5, with D unresolved. The V gene's germline CDR1 is KGHSH and CDR2 LQKENI. The CDR3 runs 10 residues. V was cut by 7 bases and J by 1 base, with 1 base left in between. The CDR3 sequence is CASFQETQYF. The CDR3 coding sequence is TGTGCCAGCTTCCAAGAGACCCAGTACTTC.

This clonotype showed up just a few times. This chain links TRBV11-2 with TRBJ2-3; 7 bases fit TRBD2. The germline CDR1 and CDR2 sequences are SGHAT and FQNNGV. The CDR3 has 16 residues. V was pared by 4 bases and J by 6 bases, with 13 bases of the junction left unmatched. CDR3 amino acids: CASSSFRGGVGDTQYF. The CDR3 nucleotides read TGTGCCAGCAGCTCCTTCCGTGGGGGGGTAGGTGATACGCAGTATTTT. The whole variable domain, filled in from reference TRBV11-2 and TRBJ2-3, reads EAGVAQSPRYKIIEKRQSVAFWCNPISGHATLYWYQQILGQGPKLLIQFQNNGVVDDSQLPKDRFSAERLKGVDSTLKIQPAKLEDSAVYLCASSSFRGGVGDTQYFGPGTRLTVL.

In this sample, this clonotype turned up a few times. The J gene is TRBJ1-1, the V gene TRBV6-5; D is uncertain. This CDR3 has 15 amino acids. Between the trimmed V and J ends, which lost 4 bases and 5 bases, there was a span of 17 bases. CDR1 is MNHEY, CDR2 SVGAGI, per germline. For the CDR3, the DNA is TGTGCCAGCAGTTTCTCCGTCCGGGGTGGGACTGAAGCTTTCTTT. It codes for CASSFSVRGGTEAFF.

This clonotype was seen many times. This chain joins TRBV20-1 and TRBJ2-4, with 10 bases lining up with TRBD2. The CDR3 contains 18 residues. Germline V gene data show CDR1 as DFQATT and CDR2 as SNEGSKA (reference sequence). V lost 3 bases to trimming and J lost 0 bases; unmatched junction nucleotides: 11. The CDR3: CSASTLAGAGQAKNIQYF. The CDR3 DNA reads as TGCAGTGCTAGCACCCTAGCGGGGGCCGGCCAAGCCAAAAACATTCAGTACTTC.

This clonotype was recorded only once. This sequence joins TRBV4-1 and TRBJ1-3, with TRBD1 matching 8 bases. The CDR3 spans 16 residues. V was pared by 0 bases and J by 3 bases, with 4 bases of the junction left unmatched. Germline V gives CDR1 MGHRA, CDR2 YSYEKL. This CDR3 reads CASSQDDRGYGNTIYF. CDR3 DNA: TGCGCCAGCAGCCAAGATGACAGGGGTTATGGAAACACCATATATTTT.

The table lists this clonotype with many counts. This CDR3 reads CASSRGPGIYNEQFF. DNA of the CDR3: TGTGCCAGCAGTAGGGGTCCCGGGATTTACAATGAGCAGTTCTTC. The chain employs TRBV28 and TRBJ2-1; D tentatively reads TRBD1 or TRBD2 (5 bases each). This CDR3 comprises 15 residues. V lost 5 bases to trimming and J lost 4 bases, with 15 bases between them. Germline loops: CDR1 MDHEN, CDR2 SYDVKM.

This clonotype was picked up a small number of times. The chain joins TRBV6-5 to TRBJ1-6; TRBD1 matches 9 bases. V shed 0 bases, J shed 9 bases, and the junction held 6 bases outside the gene matches. The germline gives CDR1 MNHEY, CDR2 SVGAGI. The CDR3 loop spans 16 amino acids. The CDR3 here is CASSYSGTGWGSPLHF. In nucleotides, the CDR3 is TGTGCCAGCAGTTACTCCGGGACAGGGTGGGGTTCACCCCTCCACTTT.

This clonotype appeared once. An end of the junction does not agree with germline; a read error may underlie this. The rearrangement uses TRBV19 and TRBJ1-5; D is unclear. This CDR3 has 13 residues. Per the germline V gene, CDR1 is LNHDA and CDR2 is SQIVND (reference sequence). The DNA of the CDR3 is TGCGCCGGTAGTATACAGACCAATCAGCCCCAGCATTTT. Its translation: CAGSIQTNQPQHF.